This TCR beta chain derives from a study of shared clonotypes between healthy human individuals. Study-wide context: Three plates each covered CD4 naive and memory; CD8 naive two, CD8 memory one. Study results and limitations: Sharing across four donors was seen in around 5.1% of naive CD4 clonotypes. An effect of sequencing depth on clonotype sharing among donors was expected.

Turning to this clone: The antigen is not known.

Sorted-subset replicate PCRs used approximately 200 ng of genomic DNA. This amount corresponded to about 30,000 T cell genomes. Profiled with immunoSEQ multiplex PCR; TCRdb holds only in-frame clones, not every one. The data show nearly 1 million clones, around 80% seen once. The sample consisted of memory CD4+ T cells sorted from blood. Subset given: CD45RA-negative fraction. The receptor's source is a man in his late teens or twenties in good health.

The CDR3 region has the DNA TGCGCCAGCAGCCCGGACAGGGGCTGGGGCTACACCTTC. Translating it yields CASSPDRGWGYTF. This chain links TRBV5-1 with TRBJ1-2; TRBD1 matches at 9 bases. Germline assignment: CDR1 SGHRS and CDR2 YFSETQ. The V gene end was trimmed by 4 bases and the J gene end by 8 bases; junction bases not matched to a gene: 6. The CDR3 runs 13 residues.